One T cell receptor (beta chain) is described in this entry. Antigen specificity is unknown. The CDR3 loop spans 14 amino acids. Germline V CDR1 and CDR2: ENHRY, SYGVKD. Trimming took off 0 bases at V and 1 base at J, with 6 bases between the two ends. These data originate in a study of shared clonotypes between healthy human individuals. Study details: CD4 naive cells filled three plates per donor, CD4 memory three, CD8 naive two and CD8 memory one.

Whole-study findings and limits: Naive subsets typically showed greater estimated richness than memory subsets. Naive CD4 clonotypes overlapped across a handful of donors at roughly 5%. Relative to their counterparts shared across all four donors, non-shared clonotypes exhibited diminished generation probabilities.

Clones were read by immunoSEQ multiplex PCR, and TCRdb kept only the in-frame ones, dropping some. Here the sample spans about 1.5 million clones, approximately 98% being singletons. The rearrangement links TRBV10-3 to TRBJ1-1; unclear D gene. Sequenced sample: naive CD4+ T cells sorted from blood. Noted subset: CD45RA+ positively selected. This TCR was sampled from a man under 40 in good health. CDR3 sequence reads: CAISESDKNTEAFF. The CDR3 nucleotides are TGTGCCATCAGTGAGTCAGACAAGAACACTGAAGCTTTCTTT.